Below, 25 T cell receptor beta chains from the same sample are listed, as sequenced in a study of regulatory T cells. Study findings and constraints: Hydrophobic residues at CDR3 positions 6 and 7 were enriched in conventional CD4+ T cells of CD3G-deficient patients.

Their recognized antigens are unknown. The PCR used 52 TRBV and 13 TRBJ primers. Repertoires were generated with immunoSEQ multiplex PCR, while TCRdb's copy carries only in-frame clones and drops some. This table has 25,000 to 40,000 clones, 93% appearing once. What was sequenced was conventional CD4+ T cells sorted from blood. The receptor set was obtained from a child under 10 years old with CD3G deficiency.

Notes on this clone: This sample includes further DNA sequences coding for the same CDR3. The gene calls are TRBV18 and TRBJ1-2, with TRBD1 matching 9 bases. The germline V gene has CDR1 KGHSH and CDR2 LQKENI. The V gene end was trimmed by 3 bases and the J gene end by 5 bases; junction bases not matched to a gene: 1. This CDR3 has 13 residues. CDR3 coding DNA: TGTGCCAGCTCACCGGACAGGGGATATGGCTACACCTTC. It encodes CASSPDRGYGYTF.

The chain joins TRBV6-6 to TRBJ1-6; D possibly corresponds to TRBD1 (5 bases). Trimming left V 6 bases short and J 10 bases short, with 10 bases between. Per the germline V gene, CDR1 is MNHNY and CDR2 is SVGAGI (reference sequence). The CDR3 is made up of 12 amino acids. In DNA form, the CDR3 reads TGTGCCAGCAGGATCAGGGAATCACCCCTCCACTTT. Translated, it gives CASRIRESPLHF.

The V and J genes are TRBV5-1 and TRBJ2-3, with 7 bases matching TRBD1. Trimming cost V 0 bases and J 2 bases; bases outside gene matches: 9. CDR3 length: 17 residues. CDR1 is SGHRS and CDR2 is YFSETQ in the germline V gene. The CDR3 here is CASSLEPGQTFTDTQYF. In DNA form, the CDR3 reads TGCGCCAGCAGCTTGGAACCGGGACAGACATTCACAGATACGCAGTATTTT.

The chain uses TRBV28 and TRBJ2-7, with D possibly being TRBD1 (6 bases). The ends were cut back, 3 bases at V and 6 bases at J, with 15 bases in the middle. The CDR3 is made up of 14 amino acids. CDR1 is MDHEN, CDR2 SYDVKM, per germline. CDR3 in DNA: TGTGCCAGCAGTTTCAGGGGTGTTAGCCGCGAGCAGTACTTC. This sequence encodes CASSFRGVSREQYF.

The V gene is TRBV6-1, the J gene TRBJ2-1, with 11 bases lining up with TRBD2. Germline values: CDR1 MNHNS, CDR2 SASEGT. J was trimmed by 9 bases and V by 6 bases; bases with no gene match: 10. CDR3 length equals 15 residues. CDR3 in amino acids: CASRFLGTSGGEQFF. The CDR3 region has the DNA TGTGCCAGCAGATTCCTCGGGACTAGCGGAGGTGAGCAGTTCTTC.

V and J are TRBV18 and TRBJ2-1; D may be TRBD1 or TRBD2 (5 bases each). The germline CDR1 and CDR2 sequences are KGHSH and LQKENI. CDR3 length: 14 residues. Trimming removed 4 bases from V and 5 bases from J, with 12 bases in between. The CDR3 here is CASSHWDGHNEQFF. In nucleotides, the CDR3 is TGTGCCAGCTCACACTGGGACGGACACAATGAGCAGTTCTTC.

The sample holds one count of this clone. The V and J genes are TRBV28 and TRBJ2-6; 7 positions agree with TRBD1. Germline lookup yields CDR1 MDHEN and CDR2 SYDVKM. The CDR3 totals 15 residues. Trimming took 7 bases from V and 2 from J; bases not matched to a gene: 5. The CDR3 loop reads CASKGARTGANVLTF. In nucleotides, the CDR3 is TGTGCCAGCAAGGGGGCCAGGACTGGGGCCAACGTCCTGACTTTC.

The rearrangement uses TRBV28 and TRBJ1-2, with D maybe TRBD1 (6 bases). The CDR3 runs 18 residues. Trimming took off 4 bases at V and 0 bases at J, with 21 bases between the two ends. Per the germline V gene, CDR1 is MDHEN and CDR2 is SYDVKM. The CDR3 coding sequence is TGTGCCAGCAGTTCCCCAGGGGAGTCCCCTCTTACTAACTATGGCTACACCTTC. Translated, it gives CASSSPGESPLTNYGYTF.

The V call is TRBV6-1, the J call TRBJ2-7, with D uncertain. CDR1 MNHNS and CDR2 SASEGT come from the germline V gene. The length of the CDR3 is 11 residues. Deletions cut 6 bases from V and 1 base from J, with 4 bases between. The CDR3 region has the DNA TGTGCCAGCAGACAGTCCTACGAGCAGTACTTC. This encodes CASRQSYEQYF.

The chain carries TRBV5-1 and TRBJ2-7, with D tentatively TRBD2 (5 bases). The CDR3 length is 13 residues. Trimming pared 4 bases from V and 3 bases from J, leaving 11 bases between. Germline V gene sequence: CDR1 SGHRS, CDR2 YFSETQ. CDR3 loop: CASSPAGFYEQYF. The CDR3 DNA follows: TGCGCCAGCAGCCCGGCGGGTTTCTACGAGCAGTACTTC.

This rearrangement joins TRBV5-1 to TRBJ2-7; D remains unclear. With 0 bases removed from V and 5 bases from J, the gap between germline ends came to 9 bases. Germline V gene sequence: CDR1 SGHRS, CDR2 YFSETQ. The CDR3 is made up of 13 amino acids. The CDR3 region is CASSLGGFNEQYF. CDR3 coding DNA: TGCGCCAGCAGCTTGGGGGGTTTCAACGAGCAGTACTTC.

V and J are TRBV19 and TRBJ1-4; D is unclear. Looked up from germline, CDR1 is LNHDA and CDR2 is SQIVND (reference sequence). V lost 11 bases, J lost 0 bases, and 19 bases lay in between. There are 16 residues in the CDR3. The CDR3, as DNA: TGTGCCCTTTACCCTCGGGAGCCTTCAACTAATGAAAAACTGTTTTTT. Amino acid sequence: CALYPREPSTNEKLFF.

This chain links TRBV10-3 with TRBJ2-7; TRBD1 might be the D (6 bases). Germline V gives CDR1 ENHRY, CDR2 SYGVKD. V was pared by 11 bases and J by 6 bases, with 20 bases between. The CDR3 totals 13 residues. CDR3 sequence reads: CAAKGDASGEQYF. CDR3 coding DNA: TGTGCCGCCAAGGGGGACGCTTCAGGCGAGCAGTACTTC.

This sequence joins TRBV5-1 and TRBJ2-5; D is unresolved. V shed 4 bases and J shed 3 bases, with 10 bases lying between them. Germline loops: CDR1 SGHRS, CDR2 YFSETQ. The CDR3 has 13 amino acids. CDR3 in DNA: TGCGCCAGCAGCCACTACGTCGAAGAGACCCAGTACTTC. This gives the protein CASSHYVEETQYF.

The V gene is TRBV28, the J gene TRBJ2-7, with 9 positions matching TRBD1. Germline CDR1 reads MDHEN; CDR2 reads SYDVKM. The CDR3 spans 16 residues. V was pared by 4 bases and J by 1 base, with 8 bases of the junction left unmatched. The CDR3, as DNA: TGTGCCAGCAGTTCTTTTGCCGGGACAGGGTCCTACGAGCAGTACTTC. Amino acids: CASSSFAGTGSYEQYF. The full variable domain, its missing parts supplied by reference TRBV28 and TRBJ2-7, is DVKVTQSSRYLVKRTGEKVFLECVQDMDHENMFWYRQDPGLGLRLIYFSYDVKMKEKGDIPEGYSVSREKKERFSLILESASTNQTSMYLCASSSFAGTGSYEQYFGPGTRLTVT.

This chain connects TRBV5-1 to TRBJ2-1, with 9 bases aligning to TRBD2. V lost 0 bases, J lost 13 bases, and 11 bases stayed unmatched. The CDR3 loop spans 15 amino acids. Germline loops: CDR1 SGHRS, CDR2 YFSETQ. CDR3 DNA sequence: TGCGCCAGCAGCTTGGGGCTAGCCCAGGGACTAGCTCAGTTCTTC. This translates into CASSLGLAQGLAQFF.

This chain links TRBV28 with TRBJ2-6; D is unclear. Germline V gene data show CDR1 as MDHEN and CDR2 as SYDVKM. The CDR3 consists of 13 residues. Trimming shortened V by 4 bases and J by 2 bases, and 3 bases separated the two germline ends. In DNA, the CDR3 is TGTGCCAGCAGTTGGGCTGGGGCCAACGTCCTGACTTTC. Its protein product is CASSWAGANVLTF.

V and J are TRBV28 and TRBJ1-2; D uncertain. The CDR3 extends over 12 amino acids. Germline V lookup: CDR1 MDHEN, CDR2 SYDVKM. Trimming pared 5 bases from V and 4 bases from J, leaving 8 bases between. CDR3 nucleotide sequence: TGTGCCAGCAGTCCTATGCTCTATGGCTACACCTTC. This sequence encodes CASSPMLYGYTF.

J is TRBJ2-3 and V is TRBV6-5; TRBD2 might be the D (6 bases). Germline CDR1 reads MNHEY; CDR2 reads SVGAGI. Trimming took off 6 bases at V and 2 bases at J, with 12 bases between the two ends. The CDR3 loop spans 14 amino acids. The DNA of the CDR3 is TGTGCCAGCAGGAATAGCGGTAACACAGATACGCAGTATTTT. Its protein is CASRNSGNTDTQYF.

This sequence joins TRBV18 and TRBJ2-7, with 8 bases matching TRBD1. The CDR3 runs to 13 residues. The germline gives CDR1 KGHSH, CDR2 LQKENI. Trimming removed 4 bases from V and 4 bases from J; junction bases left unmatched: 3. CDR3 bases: TGTGCCAGCTCACACGGACAGGGATACGAGCAGTACTTC. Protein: CASSHGQGYEQYF.

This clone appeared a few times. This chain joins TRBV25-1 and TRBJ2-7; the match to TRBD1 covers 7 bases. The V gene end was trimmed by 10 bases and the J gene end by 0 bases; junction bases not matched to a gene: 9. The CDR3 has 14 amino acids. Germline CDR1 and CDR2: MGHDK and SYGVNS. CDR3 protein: CAIRDSDLSYEQYF. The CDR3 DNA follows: TGTGCCATCCGGGACAGTGACCTCTCCTACGAGCAGTACTTC.

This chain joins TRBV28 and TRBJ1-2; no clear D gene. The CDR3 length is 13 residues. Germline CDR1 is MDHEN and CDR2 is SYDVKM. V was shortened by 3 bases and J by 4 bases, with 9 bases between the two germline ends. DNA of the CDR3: TGTGCCAGCAGTTTGACGGACTTCTATGGCTACACCTTC. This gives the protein CASSLTDFYGYTF.

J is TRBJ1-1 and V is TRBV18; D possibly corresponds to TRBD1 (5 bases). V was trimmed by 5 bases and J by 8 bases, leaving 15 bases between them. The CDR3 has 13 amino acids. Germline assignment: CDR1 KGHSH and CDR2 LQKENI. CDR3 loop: CASSSGPQREAFF. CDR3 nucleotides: TGTGCCAGCTCATCAGGGCCTCAACGAGAAGCTTTCTTT. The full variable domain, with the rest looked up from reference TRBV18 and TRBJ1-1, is NAGVMQNPRHLVRRRGQEARLRCSPMKGHSHVYWYRQLPEEGLKFMVYLQKENIIDESGMPKERFSAEFPKEGPSILRIQQVVRGDSAAYFCASSSGPQREAFFGQGTRLTVV.

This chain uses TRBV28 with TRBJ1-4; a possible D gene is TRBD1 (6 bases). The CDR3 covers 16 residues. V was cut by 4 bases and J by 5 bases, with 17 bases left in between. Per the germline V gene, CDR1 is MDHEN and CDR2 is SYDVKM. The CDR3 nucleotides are TGTGCCAGCAGTTGGGGGGCAGGAGTTGGGAATGAAAAACTGTTTTTT. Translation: CASSWGAGVGNEKLFF.

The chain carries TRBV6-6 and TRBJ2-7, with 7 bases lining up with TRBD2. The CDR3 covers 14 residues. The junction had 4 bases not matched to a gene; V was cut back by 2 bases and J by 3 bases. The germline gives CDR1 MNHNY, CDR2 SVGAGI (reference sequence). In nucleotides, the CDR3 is TGTGCCAGCAGTTACGGCGGGAGAGGCTACGAGCAGTACTTC. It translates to CASSYGGRGYEQYF.